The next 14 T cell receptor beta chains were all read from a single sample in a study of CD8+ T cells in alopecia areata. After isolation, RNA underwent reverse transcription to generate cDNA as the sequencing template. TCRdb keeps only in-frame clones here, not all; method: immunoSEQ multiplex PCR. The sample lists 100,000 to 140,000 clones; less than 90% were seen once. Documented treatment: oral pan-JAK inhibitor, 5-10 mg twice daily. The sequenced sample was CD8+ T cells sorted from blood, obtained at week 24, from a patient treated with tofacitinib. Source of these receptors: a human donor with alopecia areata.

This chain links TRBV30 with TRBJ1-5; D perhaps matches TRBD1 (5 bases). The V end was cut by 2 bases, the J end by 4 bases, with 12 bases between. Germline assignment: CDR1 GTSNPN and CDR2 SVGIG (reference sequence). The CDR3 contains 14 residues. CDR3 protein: CAWSRGGSNQPQHF. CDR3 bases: TGTGCCTGGAGTCGGGGGGGAAGTAATCAGCCCCAGCATTTT.

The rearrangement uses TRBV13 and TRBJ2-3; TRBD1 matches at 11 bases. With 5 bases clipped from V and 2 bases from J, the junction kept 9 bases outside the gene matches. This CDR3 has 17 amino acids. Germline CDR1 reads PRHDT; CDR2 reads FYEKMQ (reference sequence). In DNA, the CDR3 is TGTGCCAGCAGCCCGCTCCGGGACAGGGGGGCCACAGATACGCAGTATTTT. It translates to CASSPLRDRGATDTQYF.

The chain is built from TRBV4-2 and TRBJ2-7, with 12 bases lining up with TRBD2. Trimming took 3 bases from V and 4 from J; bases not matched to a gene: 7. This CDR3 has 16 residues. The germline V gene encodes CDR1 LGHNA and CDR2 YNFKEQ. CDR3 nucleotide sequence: TGTGCCAGCAGCCACGAGACTAGCGGGGGAGCTTACGAGCAGTACTTC. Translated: CASSHETSGGAYEQYF.

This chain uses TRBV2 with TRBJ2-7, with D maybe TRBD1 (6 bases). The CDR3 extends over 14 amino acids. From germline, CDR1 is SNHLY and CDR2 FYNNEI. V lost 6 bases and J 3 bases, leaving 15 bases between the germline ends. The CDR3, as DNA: TGTGCCAGCAGCGTCGGACAGATACACTACGAGCAGTACTTC. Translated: CASSVGQIHYEQYF.

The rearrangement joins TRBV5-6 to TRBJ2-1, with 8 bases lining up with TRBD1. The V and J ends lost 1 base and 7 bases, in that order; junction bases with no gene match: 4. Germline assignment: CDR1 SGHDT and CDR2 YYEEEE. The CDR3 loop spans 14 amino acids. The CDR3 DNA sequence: TGTGCCAGCAGCTTGTGGCAGGGGGCAAATGAGCAGTTCTTC. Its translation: CASSLWQGANEQFF.

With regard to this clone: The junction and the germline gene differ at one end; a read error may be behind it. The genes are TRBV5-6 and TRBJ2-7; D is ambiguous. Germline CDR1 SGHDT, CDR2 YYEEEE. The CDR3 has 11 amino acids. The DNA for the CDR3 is TGTGCCAGCAGCTTAGGGTACGGGCAGTACTTC. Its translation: CASSLGYGQYF. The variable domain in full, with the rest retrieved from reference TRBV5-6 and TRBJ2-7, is DAGVTQSPTHLIKTRGQQVTLRCSPKSGHDTVSWYQQALGQGPQFIFQYYEEEERQRGNFPDRFSGHQFPNYSSELNVNALLLGDSALYLCASSLGYGQYFGPGTRLTVT.

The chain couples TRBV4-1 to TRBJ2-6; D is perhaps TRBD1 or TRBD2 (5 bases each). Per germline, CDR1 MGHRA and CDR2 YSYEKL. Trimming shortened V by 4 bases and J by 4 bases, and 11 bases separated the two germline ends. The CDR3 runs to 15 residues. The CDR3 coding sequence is TGCGCCAGCAGCCCGGCCGGGGCAGGGGCCAACGTCCTGACTTTC. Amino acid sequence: CASSPAGAGANVLTF.

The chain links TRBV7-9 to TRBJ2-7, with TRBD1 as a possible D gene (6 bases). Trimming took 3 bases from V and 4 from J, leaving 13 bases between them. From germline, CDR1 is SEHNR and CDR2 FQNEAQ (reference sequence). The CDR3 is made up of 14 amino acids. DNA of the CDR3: TGTGCCAGCAGCTTGCCAGGGGAACCTTACGAGCAGTACTTC. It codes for CASSLPGEPYEQYF.

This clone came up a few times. CDR3 bases: TGTGCCAGCAGTGACTCGGGGGGGTCGAACACCGGGGAGCTGTTTTTT. Translated: CASSDSGGSNTGELFF. V usage is TRBV6-4 and J usage is TRBJ2-2, with TRBD2 matching over 7 bases. Germline CDR1 MRHNA, CDR2 SNTAGT. There are 16 residues in the CDR3. V lost 0 bases, J lost 0 bases, and 1 base stayed unmatched.

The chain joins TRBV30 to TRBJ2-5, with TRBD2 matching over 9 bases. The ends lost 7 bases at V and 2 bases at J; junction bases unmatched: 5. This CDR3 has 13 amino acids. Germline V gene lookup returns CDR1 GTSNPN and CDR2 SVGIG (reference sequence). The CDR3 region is CALDSGGQETQYF. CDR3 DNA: TGTGCCTTAGATAGCGGGGGACAAGAGACCCAGTACTTC.

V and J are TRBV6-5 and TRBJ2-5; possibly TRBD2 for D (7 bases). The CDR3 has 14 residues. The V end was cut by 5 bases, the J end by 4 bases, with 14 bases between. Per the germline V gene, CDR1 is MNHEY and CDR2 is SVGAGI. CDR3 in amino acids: CASSQREQGETQYF. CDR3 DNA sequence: TGTGCCAGCAGTCAGCGGGAACAGGGAGAGACCCAGTACTTC.

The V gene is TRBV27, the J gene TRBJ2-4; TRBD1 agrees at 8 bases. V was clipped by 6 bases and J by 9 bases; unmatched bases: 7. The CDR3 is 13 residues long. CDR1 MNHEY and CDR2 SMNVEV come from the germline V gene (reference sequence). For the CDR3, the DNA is TGTGCCAGCAGCCCAGGACAGGGCGGCATTCAGTACTTC. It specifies CASSPGQGGIQYF.

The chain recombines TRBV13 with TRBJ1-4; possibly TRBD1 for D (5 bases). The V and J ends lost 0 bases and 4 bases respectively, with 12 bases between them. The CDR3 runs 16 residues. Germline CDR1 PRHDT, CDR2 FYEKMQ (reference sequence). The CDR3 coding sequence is TGTGCCAGCAGCTTAGGCGGACAATTCGTTAATGAAAAACTGTTTTTT. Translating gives CASSLGGQFVNEKLFF.

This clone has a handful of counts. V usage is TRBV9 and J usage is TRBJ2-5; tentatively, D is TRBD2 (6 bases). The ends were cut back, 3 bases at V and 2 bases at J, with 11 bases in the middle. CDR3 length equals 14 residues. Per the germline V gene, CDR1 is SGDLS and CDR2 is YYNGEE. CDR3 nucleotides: TGTGCCAGCAGCGGAGGAGGGGCTCAAGAGACCCAGTACTTC. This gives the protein CASSGGGAQETQYF.